This TCR beta chain stems from a study of beta chain features in type 1 diabetes. Findings of the study overall: Type 1 diabetes patients had fewer VDJ junction insertions and more deletions.

Reverse transcription of all isolated RNA meant that expressed TCRB transcripts were sequenced. Produced via immunoSEQ multiplex PCR; TCRdb's table is partial and in-frame only. This table has a few hundred thousand clones, around 30% appearing once. With regard to this clone: Its antigen is not identified. The same CDR3 is also encoded by other DNA sequences in this sample.

The CDR3 spans 12 residues. The V gene's germline CDR1 is MDHEN and CDR2 SYDVKM. V was cut by 5 bases and J by 3 bases, with 8 bases left in between. This receptor was obtained from a man younger than 30 in good health. This sequence joins TRBV28 and TRBJ2-7; possible D gene TRBD1, 6 bases. Material: naive CD4+ T cells from blood. CDR3 bases: TGTGCCAGCAGTCTACAGGGCTACGAGCAGTACTTC. Its translation: CASSLQGYEQYF.